This T cell receptor beta chain was identified during a study of regulatory T cells in long-lasting Graves disease. Points from the study as a whole: Authors noted too few samples as a limitation.

Investigators prepared the TCR beta libraries by applying iRepertoire HTBI primers and Arm-PCR of CDR3 regions. Authors' processing steps: Analysis of the samples identified around 60 TRBV and over 13 TRBJ segments. TCRdb reanalysed the multiplex PCR reads using MiXCR and keeps one entry per CDR3 protein. The V and J calls were determined by TCRdb, not by the authors. The sample consists of 300,000 to 450,000 distinct CDR3 sequences, roughly 15% of them appearing once. Comment on this clonotype: Antigen unknown.

The germline V and J ends were trimmed by 4 bases and 1 base, with 7 bases remaining between them. Germline loops: CDR1 DFQATT, CDR2 SNEGSKA (reference sequence). This CDR3 is 12 amino acids long. Time point described: newly diagnosed GD, antithyroid drugs for less than 3 months. RNA from PBMCs was the source of the TCR library. Sequences were derived from peripheral blood mononuclear cells (PBMCs), sampled at new diagnosis, from a patient treated with antithyroid drugs. The chain has TRBV20-1 and TRBJ1-1; TRBD1 might be the D (6 bases). The clonotype was recovered from a female donor with Graves disease. CDR3 nucleotide sequence: TGCAGTGCTACGGGACAGAACACTGAAGCTTTCTTT. This sequence encodes CSATGQNTEAFF.